The 19 T cell receptor beta chains listed next were all sequenced from one sample in a study of T cells in Graves' hyperthyroidism and ophthalmopathy. Amplification targeted TCR beta CDR3 regions from RNA transcripts. With the HTBI primer set, the TCR CDR3 went through a first round of RT-PCR. TCRdb re-called the multiplex PCR reads with MiXCR, one entry per CDR3 protein. Of more than 50,000 distinct CDR3 sequences in the sample, around 50% were seen once. The sequenced material came from blood. These receptors were obtained from a young woman with Graves' ophthalmopathy.

The V and J genes are TRBV10-3 and TRBJ2-1; no clear D gene. Trimming left V 0 bases short and J 6 bases short, with 12 bases between. Germline-derived CDR1 and CDR2 are ENHRY and SYGVKD. CDR3 length: 15 residues. This chain's CDR3 is CAISESMPLSNEQFF. The CDR3, as DNA: TGTGCCATCAGTGAGTCGATGCCCCTATCCAATGAGCAGTTCTTC.

In its sample, this clonotype was seen many times. The chain has TRBV6-5 and TRBJ1-4; D is unresolved. Germline V lookup: CDR1 MNHEY, CDR2 SVGAGI. Trimming left V 0 bases short and J 13 bases short, with 12 bases between. The CDR3 totals 13 residues. The CDR3 is CASSYSSGMGLFF. The CDR3 nucleotides read TGTGCCAGCAGTTACTCTTCGGGGATGGGACTGTTTTTT.

As regards this clonotype: This clone may be a read error of a much larger clone one base away. This CDR3 is missing its conserved last phenylalanine or tryptophan, likely due to a read error. This sequence joins TRBV7-4 and TRBJ2-7, with 10 bases lining up with TRBD1. This CDR3 spans 15 amino acids. The germline gives CDR1 SGHVT, CDR2 SQSDAQ. V dropped 6 bases and J dropped 6; count of bases not matched to a gene: 11. The CDR3 is CASSFGGTGDGEQYS. CDR3 nucleotides: TGTGCCAGCAGTTTTGGGGGGACAGGGGACGGCGAGCAGTACTCC.

About this clonotype: Germline is not matched at one junction end, which may reflect a read error. The genes are TRBV20-1 and TRBJ2-3; D call uncertain. The germline V gene encodes CDR1 DFQATT and CDR2 SNEGSKA (reference sequence). The CDR3 extends over 13 amino acids. In DNA, the CDR3 is TGCAGTGCCGGAAGCGAGAAGCAAGATACGCAGTATTTC. Translating it yields CSAGSEKQDTQYF.

This clonotype was found many times. The chain couples TRBV5-1 to TRBJ1-4; no reliable D call. CDR1 and CDR2 from the germline V gene are SGHRS and YFSETQ. The length of the CDR3 is 16 residues. Trimming cost V 0 bases and J 0 bases, with 9 bases left between them. The CDR3 protein is CASSLVTGATNEKLFF. In nucleotides, the CDR3 is TGCGCCAGCAGCTTGGTCACGGGAGCAACTAATGAAAAACTGTTTTTT.

This clonotype was observed once. The chain recombines TRBV20-1 with TRBJ2-2; TRBD2 matches at 10 bases. Germline V CDR1 and CDR2: DFQATT, SNEGSKA (reference sequence). J was trimmed by 7 bases and V by 8 bases; bases with no gene match: 13. The CDR3 is 15 amino acids. The CDR3 is CSRLAGGPFHGELFF. The DNA for the CDR3 is TGCAGTAGACTAGCGGGCGGGCCGTTCCACGGGGAGCTGTTTTTT.

On this clonotype itself: An end of the junction differs from the germline gene, which may be a read error. The chain is built from TRBV7-9 and TRBJ2-2; 11 positions agree with TRBD2. CDR1 is SEHNR, CDR2 FQNEAQ, per germline (reference sequence). This CDR3 is 20 amino acids long. The CDR3 here is CASSPRLLLAGVALAGELFF. In DNA, the CDR3 is TGTGCCAGCAGCCCCCGTCTGTTACTAGCGGGAGTGGCCCTCGCCGGGGAGCTGTTCTTT. The full variable domain, its missing parts supplied by reference TRBV7-9 and TRBJ2-2, is DTGVSQNPRHKITKRGQNVTFRCDPISEHNRLYWYRQTLGQGPEFLTYFQNEAQLEKSRLLSDRFSAERPKGSFSTLEIQRTEQGDSAMYLCASSPRLLLAGVALAGELFFGEGSRLTVL.

This clonotype was observed many times. The chain joins TRBV5-1 to TRBJ2-3; 8 bases line up with TRBD1. This CDR3 is built from 15 residues. CDR1 is SGHRS, CDR2 YFSETQ, per germline. The J segment lost 3 bases and the V segment lost 2 bases, leaving 5 bases of the junction unmatched. CDR3 protein: CASSFGRGRTDTQYF. In DNA form, the CDR3 reads TGCGCCAGCAGCTTTGGCAGGGGGCGGACAGATACGCAGTATTTT.

As DNA, the CDR3 is TGTGCCAGCAGCCGGGGACAGGGCTACAATGAGCAGTTCTTC. Its protein product is CASSRGQGYNEQFF. The chain carries TRBV7-9 and TRBJ2-1; TRBD1 aligns across 9 bases. The CDR3 is made up of 14 amino acids. Germline CDR1 reads SEHNR; CDR2 reads FQNEAQ (reference sequence). The trim removed 5 bases at V and 3 bases at J, leaving 2 bases unmatched.

The J gene is TRBJ2-1, the V gene TRBV2; TRBD2 is a possible D gene (5 bases). Trimming shortened V by 3 bases and J by 9 bases, and 9 bases separated the two germline ends. CDR3 length: 12 amino acids. Germline V gene sequence: CDR1 SNHLY, CDR2 FYNNEI. CDR3 region: CASSDTRLEQFF. In nucleotides, the CDR3 is TGTGCCAGCAGTGATACTAGACTTGAGCAGTTCTTC.

A note on this clonotype: A read error may explain this, as a much larger clone is one base away. The chain recombines TRBV3-1 with TRBJ1-1, with D perhaps matching TRBD1 (5 bases). Germline V gene sequence: CDR1 LGHDT, CDR2 YNNKEL (reference sequence). This CDR3 has 12 residues. CDR3: CASSRVGTEALF. The DNA for the CDR3 is TGTGCCAGCAGCCGAGTGGGGACTGAAGCTCTCTTT.

This clonotype came up many times. The chain recombines TRBV10-3 with TRBJ2-5, with 11 bases matching TRBD1. Germline CDR1 ENHRY, CDR2 SYGVKD. Trimming at V came to 10 bases and at J to 3 bases, leaving 4 bases not matched to a gene. The CDR3 has 13 amino acids. The CDR3 nucleotides are TGTGCCAGCGGGACAGGGGGTAAAGAGACCCAGTACTTC. It codes for CASGTGGKETQYF.

This clonotype was detected ten times or more. This sequence joins TRBV20-1 and TRBJ2-7; D is unclear. CDR3 length equals 13 residues. The V gene lost 0 bases and the J gene lost 3 bases, with 9 bases spanning the gap. Germline V gene sequence: CDR1 DFQATT, CDR2 SNEGSKA (reference sequence). DNA of the CDR3: TGCAGTGCTAGAGATGGATATGGCTACGAGCAGTACTTC. It translates to CSARDGYGYEQYF.

The count of this clonotype is one. The chain employs TRBV24-1 and TRBJ1-5; 8 positions agree with TRBD1. Trimming removed 4 bases from V and 5 bases from J; junction bases left unmatched: 3. The V gene's germline CDR1 is KGHDR and CDR2 SFDVKD. CDR3 length: 14 residues. The CDR3: CATSESDRDQPQHF. The DNA for the CDR3 is TGTGCCACCAGTGAGTCGGACAGGGATCAGCCCCAGCATTTT.

This clonotype was detected ten times or more. This rearrangement joins TRBV5-8 to TRBJ2-7, with TRBD1 identical over 9 bases. In germline, CDR1 is SGHTS, CDR2 YDEGEE. This CDR3 region has 15 residues. V was pared by 3 bases and J by 4 bases, with 8 bases of the junction left unmatched. The CDR3 coding sequence is TGTGCCAGCAGCTCGGGGGACAGGGTTAGTTACGAGCAGTACTTC. Its protein product is CASSSGDRVSYEQYF.

As regards this clonotype: Being one base from a much bigger clone, this may be a read error. Because it lacks the conserved phenylalanine or tryptophan at the end, this CDR3 is likely a read error. Because the CDR3's place on the DNA is in doubt, the DNA is left out and the CDR3 is given as listed by TCRdb. This sequence joins TRBV12-1 and TRBJ1-5; TRBD1 was called by the table and not checked on the DNA. TRBV12-1 is recorded as a pseudogene. The CDR3 is 16 residues long, counting both termini. CDR3 residues: CASSSRTGNSNQPQHS.

Concerning this clonotype: This likely comes from a read error, as the CDR3 has no conserved phenylalanine or tryptophan at its end. V is TRBV5-4 and J is TRBJ2-3, with a tentative D call TRBD2 (5 bases). Germline assignment: CDR1 SGHNT and CDR2 YYREEE (reference sequence). The germline V and J ends were trimmed by 3 bases and 0 bases, with 20 bases remaining between them. The CDR3 has 18 amino acids. The CDR3 DNA is TGTGCCAGCAGCTCACCGTCCTACCCCGGAGGAAGCACAGATACGCAGTATCTT. Its translation is CASSSPSYPGGSTDTQYL.

This clonotype was observed at least ten times. V is TRBV6-6 and J is TRBJ2-2, with TRBD1 identical over 8 bases. V dropped 5 bases and J dropped 5; count of bases not matched to a gene: 7. The CDR3 length is 15 residues. CDR1 and CDR2 (germline): MNHNY, SVGAGI (reference sequence). CDR3 DNA: TGTGCCAGCAGTCCTCTCAGGGGGCGGACCGGGGAGCTGTTTTTT. Translation gives CASSPLRGRTGELFF.

The chain uses TRBV3-1 and TRBJ2-6; 7 bases align to TRBD2. V shed 0 bases and J 2 bases; nucleotides not matched to a gene: 1. This CDR3 is 16 amino acids long. The germline gives CDR1 LGHDT, CDR2 YNNKEL (reference sequence). CDR3 sequence (DNA): TGTGCCAGCAGCCAAGATGGGGGGGCTGGGGCCAACGTCCTGACTTTC. Translation: CASSQDGGAGANVLTF.